These 2 T cell receptor beta chains share one sample of origin, sequenced in a study of shared T cell receptors in the human thymus. Only in-frame clones appear in the TCRdb table, and some are missing; sequencing was by immunoSEQ multiplex PCR. The sample lists 500,000 to 750,000 clones, around 89% seen once, with 0.0095% to 0.012% in the top ten. This sample was also put to use in a study of human thymus T cells.

Sequencing was carried out using thymocytes. The receptors stem from a boy in the first two years of life with a congenital heart defect.

V and J are TRBV6-4 and TRBJ2-1; TRBD2 matches at 7 bases. Per the germline V gene, CDR1 is MRHNA and CDR2 is SNTAGT. The CDR3 runs 16 residues. Trimming took 4 bases from V and 6 from J; bases not matched to a gene: 12. The CDR3 reads CASSVPGAGESNEQFF. DNA for the CDR3: TGTGCCAGCAGTGTCCCCGGGGCGGGAGAGAGCAATGAGCAGTTCTTC.

The chain carries TRBV7-9 and TRBJ1-5, with 10 bases identical to TRBD1. The CDR3 consists of 18 residues. With 1 base clipped from V and 2 bases from J, the junction kept 8 bases outside the gene matches. The V gene's germline CDR1 is SEHNR and CDR2 FQNEAQ (reference sequence). In DNA form, the CDR3 reads TGTGCCAGCAGCTTAGGGGGGGACAGGGGTGATGGCAATCAGCCCCAGCATTTT. It encodes CASSLGGDRGDGNQPQHF.